Below, 3 T cell receptor beta chains from the same sample are listed, as sequenced in a study of T-cell reconstitution after alpha-beta-depleted transplantation in children. Preparation of the TCRbeta library used unique molecular identifiers. TCRdb reanalysed the PCR reads using MiXCR and keeps one entry per CDR3 protein. Of about 420,000 distinct CDR3 sequences in the sample, roughly 11% were seen once. This specimen was PBMCs from the stem cell graft donor, taken from the stem cell graft. These receptors were taken from a human donor who donated a stem cell graft to a child with acute myeloid leukemia.

Only a few counts were recorded for this clonotype. The chain links TRBV2 to TRBJ1-2; no clear D. CDR1 and CDR2 from the germline V gene are SNHLY and FYNNEI. The V end was cut by 6 bases, the J end by 8 bases, with 22 bases between. The CDR3 totals 15 residues. CDR3 region: CASRPRGPPKGGYTF. DNA for the CDR3: TGTGCCAGCAGACCGCGAGGCCCCCCCAAGGGAGGCTACACCTTC.

The chain couples TRBV20-1 to TRBJ2-3; TRBD2 agrees at 8 bases. V gave up 4 bases and J gave up 4 bases; unmatched junction bases: 1. CDR1 and CDR2 from the germline V gene are DFQATT and SNEGSKA (reference sequence). The length of the CDR3 is 12 residues. For the CDR3, the DNA is TGCAGTGCTACGACTAGCGCAGATACGCAGTATTTT. The encoded protein is CSATTSADTQYF.

The chain employs TRBV7-2 and TRBJ2-2; the D call may be TRBD1 or TRBD2 (7 bases each). CDR3 size: 14 residues. The germline V gene encodes CDR1 SGHTA and CDR2 FQGNSA. The ends were cut back, 11 bases at V and 1 base at J, with 14 bases in the middle. CDR3 sequence (DNA): TGTGCCCAGGGGGGGGGCGTGAACACCGGGGAGCTGTTTTTT. This translates into CAQGGGVNTGELFF.